Below, 11 T cell receptor beta chains from the same sample are listed, as sequenced in a study of blood T cell repertoires in COVID-19. Produced via immunoSEQ multiplex PCR; TCRdb's table is partial and in-frame only. The sample records roughly 200,000 clones, approximately 79% being singletons. Sequencing was done on a sample of PBMCs or T cells enriched from blood (not recorded which). The receptors come from a woman in her sixties with acute COVID-19.

The rearrangement joins TRBV30 to TRBJ2-1; 7 nucleotides match TRBD2. The CDR3 runs to 12 residues. Germline-derived CDR1 and CDR2 are GTSNPN and SVGIG (reference sequence). V gave up 0 bases and J gave up 15 bases; unmatched junction bases: 8. The CDR3 reads CAWSVRGLGWFF. The CDR3, as DNA: TGTGCCTGGAGTGTACGAGGACTAGGGTGGTTCTTC.

The table lists this clone with a count of one. The chain uses TRBV29-1 and TRBJ2-7; TRBD1 aligns across 7 bases. The CDR3 covers 12 residues. The V segment lost 4 bases and the J segment 6 bases; nucleotides outside the gene matches: 6. Germline-derived CDR1 and CDR2 are SQVTM and ANQGSEA. The CDR3 DNA follows: TGCAGCGTTGTGCAGGGGGTAAGCGAGCAGTACTTC. Its translation: CSVVQGVSEQYF.

The chain is built from TRBV6-5 and TRBJ2-7, with D perhaps matching TRBD2 (5 bases). This CDR3 is 14 amino acids long. Per germline, CDR1 MNHEY and CDR2 SVGAGI. Trimming stripped 5 bases from V and 3 bases from J, with 14 bases between. DNA for the CDR3: TGTGCCAGCAGTCCCGTAGCGCTACACTACGAGCAGTACTTC. The encoded protein is CASSPVALHYEQYF.

The chain employs TRBV24-1 and TRBJ2-5; TRBD1 matches at 10 bases. The germline V gene encodes CDR1 KGHDR and CDR2 SFDVKD. Trimming at V came to 9 bases and at J to 5 bases, leaving 5 bases not matched to a gene. CDR3 size: 13 residues. CDR3 sequence reads: CATSTGGWETQYF. The CDR3 region has the DNA TGTGCCACCTCGACAGGGGGCTGGGAGACCCAGTACTTC.

The chain has TRBV5-1 and TRBJ1-1; D uncertain. CDR1 SGHRS and CDR2 YFSETQ come from the germline V gene. Deletions cut 1 base from V and 5 bases from J, with 21 bases between. The CDR3 length is 17 residues. The CDR3 nucleotides are TGCGCCAGCAGCTTGACGGGTCAGACCTCCTCTGGGACTGAAGCTTTCTTT. Its protein is CASSLTGQTSSGTEAFF.

This clone appeared once. The chain combines TRBV13 with TRBJ1-1, with no clear D. V lost 1 base and J 0 bases, leaving 6 bases between the germline ends. Germline lookup yields CDR1 PRHDT and CDR2 FYEKMQ (reference sequence). This CDR3 has 14 amino acids. In DNA, the CDR3 is TGTGCCAGCAGCTTAGAACCGGTGAACACTGAAGCTTTCTTT. As protein: CASSLEPVNTEAFF.

The chain uses TRBV11-2 and TRBJ1-5; no reliable D call. Germline assignment: CDR1 SGHAT and CDR2 FQNNGV. The CDR3 loop spans 15 amino acids. The V gene lost 1 base and the J gene lost 5 bases, with 12 bases spanning the gap. CDR3: CASSLGGSFYQPQHF. As DNA, the CDR3 is TGTGCCAGCAGCTTAGGTGGGAGTTTTTATCAGCCCCAGCATTTT.

The chain combines TRBV12-3 or TRBV12-4 with TRBJ1-1, with D unresolved. The ends were cut back, 5 bases at V and 1 base at J, with 2 bases in the middle. This CDR3 is built from 11 residues. The CDR3, as DNA: TGTGCCAGCAGTCAGAACACTGAAGCTTTCTTT. Amino acids: CASSQNTEAFF.

The rearrangement links TRBV28 to TRBJ1-2; no clear D gene. V dropped 2 bases and J dropped 8 bases, with 18 bases sitting between them. This CDR3 spans 15 amino acids. Looked up from germline, CDR1 is MDHEN and CDR2 is SYDVKM. CDR3 sequence (DNA): TGTGCCAGCAGTTTACCGGACGGAGCCACTAGAGGCTACACCTTC. Its protein is CASSLPDGATRGYTF.

This chain connects TRBV3-1 (or the pseudogene TRBV3-2) to TRBJ1-5; 7 positions match TRBD1. The CDR3 is 14 residues long. Germline assignment: CDR1 LGHDT and CDR2 YNNKEL (reference sequence). With 6 bases clipped from V and 3 bases from J, the junction kept 5 bases outside the gene matches. The CDR3 is CASSPGQFNQPQHF. DNA of the CDR3: TGTGCCAGCAGTCCGGGACAGTTCAATCAGCCCCAGCATTTT.

The gene calls are TRBV6-5 and TRBJ2-2, with D tentatively TRBD1 (6 bases). The length of the CDR3 is 15 residues. In germline, CDR1 is MNHEY, CDR2 SVGAGI. The V end lost 4 bases, the J end lost 5 bases, and 14 bases lay between the germline ends. The CDR3 protein is CASSSQGIRTGELFF. The CDR3 DNA is TGTGCCAGCAGTTCACAGGGTATCAGAACCGGGGAGCTGTTTTTT.